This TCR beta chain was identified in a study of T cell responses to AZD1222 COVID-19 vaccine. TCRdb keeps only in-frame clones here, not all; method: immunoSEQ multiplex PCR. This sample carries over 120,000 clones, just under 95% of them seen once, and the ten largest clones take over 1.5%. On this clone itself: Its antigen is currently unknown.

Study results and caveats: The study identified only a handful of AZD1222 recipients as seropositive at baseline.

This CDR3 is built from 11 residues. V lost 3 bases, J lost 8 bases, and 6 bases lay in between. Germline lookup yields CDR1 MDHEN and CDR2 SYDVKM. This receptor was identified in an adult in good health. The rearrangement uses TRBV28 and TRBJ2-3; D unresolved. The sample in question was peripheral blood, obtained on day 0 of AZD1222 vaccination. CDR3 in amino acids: CASSLKGTQYF. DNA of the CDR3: TGTGCCAGCAGTTTGAAGGGTACGCAGTATTTT. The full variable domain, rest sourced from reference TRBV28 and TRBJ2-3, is DVKVTQSSRYLVKRTGEKVFLECVQDMDHENMFWYRQDPGLGLRLIYFSYDVKMKEKGDIPEGYSVSREKKERFSLILESASTNQTSMYLCASSLKGTQYFGPGTRLTVL.